The 31 T cell receptor beta chains below all came from one sample that was sequenced in a study of blood T cell repertoires in COVID-19. Using immunoSEQ multiplex PCR, the repertoire was profiled, and TCRdb retains in-frame clones only, with some absent. The repertoire holds 130,000 or so clones, with around nine tenths as singletons. Source material: peripheral blood. These receptors came from a man aged 45-60 years with active or convalescent COVID-19.

The chain links TRBV12-5 to TRBJ2-3; TRBD1 is a possible D gene (5 bases). Germline CDR1 is LGHNT and CDR2 is FRNRAP. The CDR3 is 15 amino acids. The V and J ends lost 1 base and 8 bases respectively, with 16 bases between them. The CDR3 spells CASGLGQKSFGTQYF. The DNA for the CDR3 is TGTGCTAGTGGTTTGGGACAGAAGAGTTTTGGTACGCAGTATTTT. The complete variable domain, with remaining parts taken from reference TRBV12-5 and TRBJ2-3, reads DARVTQTPRHKVTEMGQEVTMRCQPILGHNTVFWYRQTMMQGLELLAYFRNRAPLDDSGMPKDRFSAEMPDATLATLKIQPSEPRDSAVYFCASGLGQKSFGTQYFGPGTRLTVL.

The rearrangement joins TRBV5-1 to TRBJ2-1; maybe TRBD1 (6 bases). This CDR3 spans 16 amino acids. Trimming removed 4 bases from V and 5 bases from J, with 19 bases in between. Germline assignment: CDR1 SGHRS and CDR2 YFSETQ. The CDR3 DNA sequence: TGCGCCAGCAGCCCTCTCTATGGGGGCCCAAACAATGAGCAGTTCTTC. Its translation: CASSPLYGGPNNEQFF. Filled out from reference TRBV5-1 and TRBJ2-1, the complete variable domain reads KAGVTQTPRYLIKTRGQQVTLSCSPISGHRSVSWYQQTPGQGLQFLFEYFSETQRNKGNFPGRFSGRQFSNSRSEMNVSTLELGDSALYLCASSPLYGGPNNEQFFGPGTRLTVL.

The chain is built from TRBV15 and TRBJ2-3, with D possibly being TRBD2 (6 bases). The CDR3 extends over 13 amino acids. Germline V CDR1 and CDR2: LNHNV, YYDKDF (reference sequence). V lost 6 bases, J lost 6 bases, and 13 bases lay in between. CDR3 nucleotides: TGTGCCACCAGTCGCGGGGCCCCGGATACGCAGTATTTT. Its protein product is CATSRGAPDTQYF.

This chain joins TRBV6-1 and TRBJ2-3, with TRBD1 matching over 10 bases. From germline, CDR1 is MNHNS and CDR2 SASEGT. This CDR3 spans 15 amino acids. V trimming: 1 base; J trimming: 5 bases; junction bases outside the gene matches: 3. The CDR3: CASSEGQGAKDTQYF. CDR3 DNA: TGTGCCAGCAGTGAAGGACAGGGGGCAAAAGATACGCAGTATTTT.

The chain is built from TRBV7-9 and TRBJ2-7; TRBD2 matches at 10 bases. The length of the CDR3 is 15 residues. Germline CDR1 and CDR2: SEHNR and FQNEAQ (reference sequence). After removal of 6 bases from V and 0 bases from J, the junction contained 5 bases not matched to a gene. The CDR3 region is CASSLAGESSYEQYF. DNA of the CDR3: TGTGCCAGCAGTCTAGCGGGAGAGAGCTCCTACGAGCAGTACTTC.

CDR3 sequence (DNA): TGCAGCGTGGCTGGGACAGGGCGGGGTAACACTGAAGCTTTCTTT. Translating it yields CSVAGTGRGNTEAFF. This chain uses TRBV29-1 with TRBJ1-1; 9 bases fit TRBD1. The CDR3 is 15 residues long. Per the germline V gene, CDR1 is SQVTM and CDR2 is ANQGSEA. V gave up 6 bases and J gave up 2 bases; unmatched junction bases: 10.

The genes are TRBV6-5 and TRBJ1-1; TRBD1 is a possible D gene (5 bases). V was shortened by 9 bases and J by 3 bases, with 14 bases between the two germline ends. The CDR3 is 13 amino acids. Per germline, CDR1 MNHEY and CDR2 SVGAGI. In DNA form, the CDR3 reads TGTGCCAGTTCCACAGGCTTCTACACTGAAGCTTTCTTT. It codes for CASSTGFYTEAFF.

The chain combines TRBV5-1 with TRBJ1-6; a possible D gene is TRBD1 (6 bases). The CDR3 runs to 19 residues. Trimming shortened V by 4 bases and J by 0 bases, and 20 bases separated the two germline ends. The germline gives CDR1 SGHRS, CDR2 YFSETQ. The CDR3 loop is CASSPRVAGDISYNSPLHF. For the CDR3, the DNA is TGCGCCAGCAGCCCCAGGGTGGCAGGGGACATCTCCTATAATTCACCCCTCCACTTT.

The rearrangement joins TRBV14 to TRBJ2-6; the D gene is possibly TRBD2 (5 bases). Germline CDR1 SGHDN, CDR2 FVKESK. This CDR3 region has 16 residues. Deletions cut 1 base from V and 1 base from J, with 8 bases between. The CDR3 loop reads CASSQVRASGANVLTF. CDR3 nucleotide sequence: TGTGCCAGCAGCCAAGTGAGGGCATCTGGGGCCAACGTCCTGACTTTC.

This clone was counted once. V is TRBV14 and J is TRBJ2-1, with a weak D call TRBD1 (6 bases). The germline CDR1 and CDR2 sequences are SGHDN and FVKESK. V lost 5 bases and J 6 bases, leaving 17 bases between the germline ends. This CDR3 is 15 amino acids long. The CDR3 nucleotides read TGTGCCAGCAGCGTCAAGGTCCCAGGGGCCAATGAGCAGTTCTTC. It is translated as CASSVKVPGANEQFF.

The chain combines TRBV27 with TRBJ1-5; D may be TRBD1 (5 bases). The germline gives CDR1 MNHEY, CDR2 SMNVEV (reference sequence). This CDR3 is 12 amino acids long. The V end lost 8 bases, the J end lost 3 bases, and 8 bases lay between the germline ends. This CDR3 is CASDRDNQPQHF. The CDR3 DNA reads TGTGCCAGCGACAGAGACAATCAGCCCCAGCATTTT.

This rearrangement joins TRBV24-1 to TRBJ2-3; TRBD1 aligns across 8 bases. Germline V gives CDR1 KGHDR, CDR2 SFDVKD. This CDR3 is built from 16 residues. V lost 3 bases, J lost 0 bases, and 4 bases stayed unmatched. The CDR3 reads CATSDPQGASTDTQYF. The CDR3 bases are TGTGCCACCAGTGATCCCCAGGGGGCGAGCACAGATACGCAGTATTTT.

This clone was recorded only once. V gene TRBV5-1 combines with J gene TRBJ2-7, with 9 nucleotides matching TRBD1. This CDR3 has 18 amino acids. Germline trimming cut 3 bases from V and 1 base from J; bases unmatched to any gene: 14. Germline CDR1 SGHRS, CDR2 YFSETQ. CDR3 nucleotides: TGCGCCAGCAGCTCAAAGGACAGGGGCTCCACGAAGTCCTACGAGCAGTACTTC. Residues: CASSSKDRGSTKSYEQYF. Together with reference TRBV5-1 and TRBJ2-7, the CDR3 gives the full variable domain: KAGVTQTPRYLIKTRGQQVTLSCSPISGHRSVSWYQQTPGQGLQFLFEYFSETQRNKGNFPGRFSGRQFSNSRSEMNVSTLELGDSALYLCASSSKDRGSTKSYEQYFGPGTRLTVT.

The V gene is TRBV2, the J gene TRBJ2-7; 8 nucleotides match TRBD1. Looked up from germline, CDR1 is SNHLY and CDR2 is FYNNEI. This CDR3 comprises 16 residues. V lost 0 bases, J lost 4 bases, and 8 bases stayed unmatched. The CDR3 coding sequence is TGTGCCAGCAGTGAAGCCCCGGGACAGGAAGCTTACGAGCAGTACTTC. It codes for CASSEAPGQEAYEQYF.

The chain couples TRBV24-1 to TRBJ2-1, with D hard to call. Trimming pared 5 bases from V and 4 bases from J, leaving 14 bases between. The germline V gene encodes CDR1 KGHDR and CDR2 SFDVKD. This CDR3 has 15 residues. CDR3 sequence (DNA): TGTGCCACCAGTGCGGGTGGTGGGTTTTACAATGAGCAGTTCTTC. It translates to CATSAGGGFYNEQFF.

The chain has TRBV2 and TRBJ2-1, with D tentatively TRBD1 (6 bases). CDR3 size: 15 residues. V dropped 7 bases and J dropped 9 bases, with 22 bases sitting between them. Germline CDR1 and CDR2: SNHLY and FYNNEI. The CDR3, as DNA: TGTGCCAGCACCAAAGGGGGACCCGGGTATGGTGAGCAGTTCTTC. This encodes CASTKGGPGYGEQFF.

The chain couples TRBV9 to TRBJ2-1; 8 bases are shared with TRBD2. Trimming cost V 0 bases and J 2 bases; bases outside gene matches: 1. Germline V gene lookup returns CDR1 SGDLS and CDR2 YYNGEE. The CDR3 length is 15 residues. The DNA for the CDR3 is TGTGCCAGCAGCGTAGTTAGCGGGACCTACAATGAGCAGTTCTTC. Protein sequence: CASSVVSGTYNEQFF.

This clone was observed a few times. V and J are TRBV12-3 or TRBV12-4 and TRBJ1-1, with D unresolved. The CDR3 totals 13 residues. Trimming removed 8 bases from V and 5 bases from J, with 15 bases in between. CDR3 sequence: CASSLGPGTEAFF. The CDR3 DNA is TGTGCCAGCTCCCTCGGTCCGGGGACTGAAGCTTTCTTT.

The gene calls are TRBV19 and TRBJ1-1, with 10 bases that match TRBD1. Germline CDR1 is LNHDA and CDR2 is SQIVND (reference sequence). The CDR3 is 14 residues long. Trimming took 3 bases from V and 5 from J; bases not matched to a gene: 3. The CDR3 DNA reads TGTGCCAGTAGTATGACAGGGGGCTGGACTGAAGCTTTCTTT. This codes for CASSMTGGWTEAFF.

A few counts support this clone. The chain employs TRBV4-2 and TRBJ2-3; TRBD1 aligns across 8 bases. This CDR3 spans 13 amino acids. Trimming took 6 bases from V and 4 from J; bases not matched to a gene: 3. Germline CDR1 reads LGHNA; CDR2 reads YNFKEQ. The DNA for the CDR3 is TGTGCCAGCAGGCAGGGGGCTTCAGATACGCAGTATTTT. Translating it yields CASRQGASDTQYF.

The gene calls are TRBV12-5 and TRBJ2-1, with 12 bases fitting TRBD2. The CDR3 runs 14 residues. V dropped 7 bases and J dropped 8; count of bases not matched to a gene: 6. CDR1 is LGHNT, CDR2 FRNRAP, per germline. In DNA form, the CDR3 reads TGTGCTAGTGACCCGACTAGCGGGGGCTATGAGCAGTTCTTC. This encodes CASDPTSGGYEQFF.

The gene calls are TRBV6-6 and TRBJ1-5; a possible D gene is TRBD1 (5 bases). Trimming left V 3 bases short and J 2 bases short, with 11 bases between. CDR1 and CDR2 (germline): MNHNY, SVGAGI (reference sequence). This CDR3 comprises 15 residues. CDR3 loop: CASSYVGLGNQPQHF. In DNA, the CDR3 is TGTGCCAGCAGTTATGTGGGACTCGGCAATCAGCCCCAGCATTTT.

This chain links TRBV5-1 with TRBJ1-3; D perhaps matches TRBD1 (6 bases). The germline CDR1 and CDR2 sequences are SGHRS and YFSETQ. The CDR3 is made up of 14 amino acids. V lost 4 bases and J lost 4, with 12 bases in between. The DNA of the CDR3 is TGCGCCAGCAGCGAATCGACAGGCGGAAACACCATATATTTT. Encoded protein: CASSESTGGNTIYF.

This chain connects TRBV4-1 to TRBJ2-5; 8 nucleotides agree with TRBD2. The germline V gene encodes CDR1 MGHRA and CDR2 YSYEKL. The CDR3 sequence is 19 residues long. The V segment lost 3 bases and the J segment 5 bases; nucleotides outside the gene matches: 20. The CDR3 loop reads CASSQSHMGGGKPGETQYF. The CDR3 DNA reads TGCGCCAGCAGCCAGTCCCATATGGGCGGGGGGAAGCCCGGGGAGACCCAGTACTTC.

The J gene is TRBJ1-2, the V gene TRBV6-5; the D is unclear. The CDR3 sequence is 12 residues long. V was clipped by 8 bases and J by 2 bases, with 9 bases between them. CDR1 MNHEY and CDR2 SVGAGI come from the germline V gene. The CDR3 DNA follows: TGTGCCAGCCAGGTTACAAACTATGGCTACACCTTC. It codes for CASQVTNYGYTF.

This clone has just one count. The V call is TRBV5-1, the J call TRBJ1-2; the match to TRBD1 covers 7 bases. Germline V gives CDR1 SGHRS, CDR2 YFSETQ. V was pared by 4 bases and J by 4 bases, with 13 bases of the junction left unmatched. The CDR3 consists of 16 residues. The CDR3 loop reads CASSREMTGLGYGYTF. CDR3 nucleotides: TGCGCCAGCAGCCGGGAAATGACAGGGCTCGGCTATGGCTACACCTTC.

V and J are TRBV29-1 and TRBJ2-5; D possibly corresponds to TRBD1 (6 bases). The CDR3 runs to 14 residues. Germline CDR1 reads SQVTM; CDR2 reads ANQGSEA. Between the trimmed V and J ends, which lost 4 bases and 4 bases, there was a span of 16 bases. The CDR3 region is CSVAEGGVRETQYF. The CDR3 DNA sequence: TGCAGCGTTGCGGAAGGGGGAGTAAGAGAGACCCAGTACTTC.

The rearrangement uses TRBV29-1 and TRBJ2-3; D might be TRBD1 (6 bases). V gave up 4 bases and J gave up 6 bases, with 20 bases separating them. The length of the CDR3 is 15 residues. Germline CDR1 and CDR2: SQVTM and ANQGSEA. CDR3 in DNA: TGCAGCGTTGCCCCCGGACAGACATTCGGTGATACGCAGTATTTT. Amino acid sequence: CSVAPGQTFGDTQYF.

This chain links TRBV6-1 with TRBJ1-2; 8 bases fit TRBD1. Germline loops: CDR1 MNHNS, CDR2 SASEGT. This CDR3 spans 13 amino acids. V lost 2 bases to trimming and J lost 8 bases; unmatched junction nucleotides: 4. The CDR3 DNA reads TGTGCCAGCAGTGAAATGACAGGGGCCGGCTACACCTTC. It codes for CASSEMTGAGYTF.

This chain links TRBV7-9 with TRBJ2-7; 8 bases match TRBD2. V lost 4 bases to trimming and J lost 0 bases; unmatched junction nucleotides: 5. The germline V gene encodes CDR1 SEHNR and CDR2 FQNEAQ (reference sequence). This CDR3 is built from 15 residues. The CDR3 DNA is TGTGCCAGCAGCTGGACTAGCTCCGACTCCTACGAGCAGTACTTC. Residues: CASSWTSSDSYEQYF.

V usage is TRBV2 and J usage is TRBJ2-6, with D possibly TRBD1 on 5 matching bases. The germline gives CDR1 SNHLY, CDR2 FYNNEI. CDR3 length: 15 residues. The germline V and J ends were trimmed by 8 bases and 0 bases, with 11 bases remaining between them. In nucleotides, the CDR3 is TGTGCCAGCCGTCCCCAGGGCTCTGGGGCCAACGTCCTGACTTTC. Translating gives CASRPQGSGANVLTF.